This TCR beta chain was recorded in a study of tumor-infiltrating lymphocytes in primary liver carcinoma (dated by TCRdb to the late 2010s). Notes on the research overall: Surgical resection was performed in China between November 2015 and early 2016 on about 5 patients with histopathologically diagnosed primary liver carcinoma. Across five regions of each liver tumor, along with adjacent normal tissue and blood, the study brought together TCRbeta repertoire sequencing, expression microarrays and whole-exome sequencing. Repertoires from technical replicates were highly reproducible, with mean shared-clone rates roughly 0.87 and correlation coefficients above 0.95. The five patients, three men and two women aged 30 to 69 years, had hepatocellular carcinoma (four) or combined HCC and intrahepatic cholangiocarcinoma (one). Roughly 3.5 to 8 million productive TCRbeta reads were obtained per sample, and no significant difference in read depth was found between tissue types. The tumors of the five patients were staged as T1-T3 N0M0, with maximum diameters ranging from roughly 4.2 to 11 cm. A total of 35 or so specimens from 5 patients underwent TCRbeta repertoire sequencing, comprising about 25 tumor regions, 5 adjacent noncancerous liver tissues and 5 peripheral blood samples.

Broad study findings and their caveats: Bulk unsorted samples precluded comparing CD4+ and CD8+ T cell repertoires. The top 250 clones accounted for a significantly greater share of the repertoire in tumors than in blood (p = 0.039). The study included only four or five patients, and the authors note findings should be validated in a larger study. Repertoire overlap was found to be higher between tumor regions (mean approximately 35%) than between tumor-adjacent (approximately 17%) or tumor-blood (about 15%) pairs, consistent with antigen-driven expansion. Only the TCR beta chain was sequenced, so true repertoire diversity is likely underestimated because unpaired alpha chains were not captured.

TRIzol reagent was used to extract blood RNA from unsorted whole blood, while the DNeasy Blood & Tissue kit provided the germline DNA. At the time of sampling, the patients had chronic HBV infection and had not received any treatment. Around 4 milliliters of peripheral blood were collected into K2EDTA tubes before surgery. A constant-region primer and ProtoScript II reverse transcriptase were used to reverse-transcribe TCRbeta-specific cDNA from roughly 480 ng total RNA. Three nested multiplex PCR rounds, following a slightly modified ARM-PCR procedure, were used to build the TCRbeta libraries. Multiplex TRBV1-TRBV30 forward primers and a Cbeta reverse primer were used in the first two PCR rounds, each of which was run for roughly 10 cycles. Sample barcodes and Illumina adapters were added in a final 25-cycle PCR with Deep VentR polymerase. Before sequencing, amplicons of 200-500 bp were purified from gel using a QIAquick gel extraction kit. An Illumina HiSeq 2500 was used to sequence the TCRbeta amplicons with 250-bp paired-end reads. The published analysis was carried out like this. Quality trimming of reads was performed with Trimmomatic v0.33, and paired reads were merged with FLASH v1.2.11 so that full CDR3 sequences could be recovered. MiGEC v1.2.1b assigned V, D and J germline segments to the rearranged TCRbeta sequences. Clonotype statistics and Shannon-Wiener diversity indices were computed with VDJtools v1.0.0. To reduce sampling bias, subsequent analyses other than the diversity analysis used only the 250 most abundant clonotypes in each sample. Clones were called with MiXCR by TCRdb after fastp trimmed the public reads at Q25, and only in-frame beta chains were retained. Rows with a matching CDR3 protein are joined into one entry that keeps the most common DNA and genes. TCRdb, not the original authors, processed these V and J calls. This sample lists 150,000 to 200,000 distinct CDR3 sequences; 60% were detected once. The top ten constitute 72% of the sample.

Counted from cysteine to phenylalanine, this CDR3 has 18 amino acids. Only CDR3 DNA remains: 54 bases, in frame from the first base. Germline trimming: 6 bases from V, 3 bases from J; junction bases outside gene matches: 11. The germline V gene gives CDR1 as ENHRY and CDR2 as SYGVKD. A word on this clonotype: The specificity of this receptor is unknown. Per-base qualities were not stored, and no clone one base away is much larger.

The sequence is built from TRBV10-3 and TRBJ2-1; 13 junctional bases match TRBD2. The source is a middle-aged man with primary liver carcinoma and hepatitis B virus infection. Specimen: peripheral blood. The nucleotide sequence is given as TGTGCCATCAGCCCCGGACTAGCGGGAGTTCACCACTACAATGAGCAGTTCTTC. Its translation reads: CAISPGLAGVHHYNEQFF.